This paragraph covers one T cell receptor (beta chain) sequence. This sample stems from a study of blood T cell repertoires in COVID-19. Study-wide context: Samples of COVID-19 (acute and convalescent) were obtained from the United States, Italy and Spain.

Germline V gives CDR1 SGHDT, CDR2 YYEEEE. This CDR3 spans 14 amino acids. V lost 1 base and J 5 bases, leaving 13 bases between the germline ends. Source study methods: Quantification of nucleated cells was approximated via reference gene primer amplification. Using immunoSEQ multiplex PCR, the repertoire was profiled, and TCRdb retains in-frame clones only, with some absent. V, J and clone size are those of that table, while D and trimming were read from the DNA. The sample yields around 150,000 clones, 65% to 90% seen once. The sequencing input was peripheral blood. The rearrangement links TRBV5-6 to TRBJ2-7, with D unresolved. This TCR was recovered from a man between 65 and 85 years old with acute or convalescent COVID-19. CDR3 region: CASSLYMANHEQYF. The CDR3 coding sequence is TGTGCCAGCAGCTTGTATATGGCCAACCACGAGCAGTACTTC.